The T cell receptor beta chain described here comes from a study of post-analysis software for immune sequencing data. In the study overall: Multiple sclerosis in the patients followed relapsing-remitting, secondary progressive and progressive-relapsing courses.

Every TCR beta cDNA library bore unique molecular identifiers. T cells numbering roughly 1 to 10 million yielded around 500,000 cDNA molecules. Each CDR3 protein gets one entry after TCRdb re-called the PCR reads with MiXCR. This sample has roughly 540,000 distinct CDR3 sequences, with around 31% found just once. Study-wide findings and caveats: About five TRBV segments occurring more often in patients than controls included TRBV5-6, TRBV5-1 and TRBV20-1. The F measure placed samples prepared in the same batch into strongly shared clusters.

Only a few counts were recorded for this clonotype. Its cognate antigen is unknown. V lost 2 bases, J lost 2 bases, and 21 bases stayed unmatched. From germline, CDR1 is LNHNV and CDR2 YYDKDF (reference sequence). This CDR3 is 21 amino acids long. The sequenced sample consisted of blood. The origin of this receptor is a girl younger than 18 with multiple sclerosis. The chain has TRBV15 and TRBJ2-5; TRBD1 matches at 9 bases. For the CDR3, the DNA is TGTGCCACCAGCAGACCCTATTCTCACCGGGACAGGGATATGCCTCAAGAGACCCAGTACTTC. As protein: CATSRPYSHRDRDMPQETQYF.